The 17 T cell receptor beta chains reported below all come from one sample, sequenced in a study of T cell responses to AZD1222 COVID-19 vaccine. Sequencing was performed with immunoSEQ multiplex PCR; in TCRdb, only in-frame clones are kept and a portion is missing. The sample lists about 120,000 clones, roughly 90% occurring once. This specimen consisted of peripheral blood, obtained on day 0 of AZD1222 vaccination. The source of these receptors is an adult in good health.

The rearrangement uses TRBV19 and TRBJ1-2; a possible D gene is TRBD1 (6 bases). CDR3 length: 12 amino acids. V lost 8 bases to trimming and J lost 7 bases, with 14 bases between them. Germline V gene lookup returns CDR1 LNHDA and CDR2 SQIVND (reference sequence). CDR3 loop: CASHRELRGYTF. Here the CDR3 DNA reads TGTGCCAGTCACAGGGAATTACGTGGCTACACCTTC.

This clone occurred once. The chain is built from TRBV5-4 and TRBJ1-2; 9 bases line up with TRBD1. Germline V gene sequence: CDR1 SGHNT, CDR2 YYREEE (reference sequence). The CDR3 has 16 residues. V lost 6 bases and J lost 1; bases outside the gene matches: 10. The CDR3 loop reads CASKGTGMTRNYGYTF. As DNA, the CDR3 is TGTGCCAGCAAAGGGACAGGGATGACCCGTAACTATGGCTACACCTTC.

The gene calls are TRBV2 and TRBJ1-5; D may be TRBD1 (6 bases). Per germline, CDR1 SNHLY and CDR2 FYNNEI. With 6 bases removed from V and 7 bases from J, the gap between germline ends came to 7 bases. The CDR3 totals 11 residues. The CDR3 DNA reads as TGTGCCAGCAGAGGGGGGCAGCCCCAGCATTTT. Translation: CASRGGQPQHF.

The V and J genes are TRBV5-1 and TRBJ1-1; D ambiguous. The V gene's germline CDR1 is SGHRS and CDR2 YFSETQ. Between the trimmed V and J ends, which lost 5 bases and 6 bases, there was a span of 14 bases. There are 13 residues in the CDR3. In nucleotides, the CDR3 is TGCGCCAGCAGTGATCAAATGGGCCCTGAAGCTTTCTTT. This sequence encodes CASSDQMGPEAFF.

This rearrangement joins TRBV9 to TRBJ2-5, with 8 bases fitting TRBD1. The length of the CDR3 is 14 residues. Germline CDR1 reads SGDLS; CDR2 reads YYNGEE. With 0 bases clipped from V and 5 bases from J, the junction kept 3 bases outside the gene matches. Here the CDR3 reads CASSVGTGWETQYF. The CDR3 region has the DNA TGTGCCAGCAGCGTAGGGACAGGGTGGGAGACCCAGTACTTC.

The genes are TRBV14 and TRBJ2-7; D gene unclear. V shed 2 bases and J shed 0 bases, with 8 bases lying between them. CDR1 SGHDN and CDR2 FVKESK come from the germline V gene. The CDR3 consists of 14 residues. The CDR3 is CASSQRSRSYEQYF. CDR3 sequence (DNA): TGTGCCAGCAGCCAACGCAGCCGCTCCTACGAGCAGTACTTC.

This chain joins TRBV6-5 and TRBJ2-7; D not certain. CDR1 and CDR2 from the germline V gene are MNHEY and SVGAGI. V shed 8 bases and J shed 5 bases, with 10 bases lying between them. The CDR3 is 11 residues long. This CDR3 reads CASVISHEQYF. The CDR3 DNA reads as TGTGCCAGCGTGATCAGCCACGAGCAGTACTTC.

The chain carries TRBV2 and TRBJ1-2, with 8 bases matching TRBD1. The CDR3 consists of 15 residues. After removal of 2 bases from V and 8 bases from J, the junction contained 10 bases not matched to a gene. CDR1 and CDR2 from the germline V gene are SNHLY and FYNNEI. The CDR3 coding sequence is TGTGCCAGCAGTGAACTAGGTCAGGGGGCGGAAGGCTACACCTTC. Translated: CASSELGQGAEGYTF.

The chain recombines TRBV4-1 with TRBJ1-2, with 12 bases that match TRBD1. Germline loops: CDR1 MGHRA, CDR2 YSYEKL. The trim removed 1 base at V and 7 bases at J, leaving 7 bases unmatched. This CDR3 spans 16 amino acids. As DNA, the CDR3 is TGCGCCAGCAGCCAAGTGGGGACAGGGGGCGGAGGTGGCTACACCTTC. Its translation: CASSQVGTGGGGGYTF.

V gene TRBV18 combines with J gene TRBJ2-5, with D maybe TRBD1 (6 bases). Germline loops: CDR1 KGHSH, CDR2 LQKENI. V shed 5 bases and J shed 5 bases, with 12 bases lying between them. The CDR3 extends over 13 amino acids. CDR3 coding DNA: TGTGCCAGCTCATACAACAGGGTGGAGACCCAGTACTTC. It yields the protein CASSYNRVETQYF.

The V gene is TRBV7-9, the J gene TRBJ1-4, with D possibly matching TRBD1 (5 bases). CDR1 and CDR2 (germline): SEHNR, FQNEAQ (reference sequence). CDR3 size: 15 residues. The ends were cut back, 5 bases at V and 2 bases at J, with 12 bases in the middle. The CDR3 coding sequence is TGTGCCAGCAGCGTACTTCAGGGCACTAATGAAAAACTGTTTTTT. Encoded protein: CASSVLQGTNEKLFF.

The rearrangement joins TRBV5-1 to TRBJ2-2, with D uncertain. Germline-derived CDR1 and CDR2 are SGHRS and YFSETQ. The CDR3 spans 12 residues. V lost 4 bases and J 6 bases, leaving 7 bases between the germline ends. CDR3 region: CASSLISGELFF. The DNA of the CDR3 is TGCGCCAGCAGCCTCATCTCCGGGGAGCTGTTTTTT.

CDR3 loop: CASSQAGGPLHF. CDR3 in DNA: TGCGCCAGCAGCCAAGCAGGGGGACCCCTCCACTTT. This rearrangement joins TRBV4-3 to TRBJ1-6; 7 bases agree with TRBD1. V shed 1 base, J shed 12 bases, and the junction held 0 bases outside the gene matches. This CDR3 has 12 amino acids. Germline V gene data show CDR1 as LGHNA and CDR2 as YSLEER.

The CDR3 here is CASSPSPERRGWAFF. The CDR3 bases are TGTGCCAGCAGCCCTAGTCCTGAGAGAAGGGGTTGGGCTTTCTTT. The V call is TRBV13, the J call TRBJ1-1; D is possibly TRBD1 (5 bases). Trimming removed 5 bases at V and 11 bases at J, with 24 bases between. Germline CDR1 and CDR2: PRHDT and FYEKMQ (reference sequence). The CDR3 totals 15 residues.

This rearrangement joins TRBV12-5 to TRBJ2-2; D gene ambiguous. The V gene lost 4 bases and the J gene lost 1 base, with 10 bases spanning the gap. The germline CDR1 and CDR2 sequences are LGHNT and FRNRAP. The CDR3 is 15 residues long. The CDR3 DNA follows: TGTGCTAGTGGTTCTCGAAGTAGGAACACCGGGGAGCTGTTTTTT. Protein: CASGSRSRNTGELFF.

J is TRBJ1-2 and V is TRBV20-1; 9 bases map to TRBD1. With V trimmed by 6 bases and J by 5 bases, 1 base remained unmatched. The CDR3 is 11 amino acids. The germline CDR1 and CDR2 sequences are DFQATT and SNEGSKA (reference sequence). CDR3 loop: CSAGTGYGYTF. The CDR3 region has the DNA TGCAGTGCCGGGACAGGGTATGGCTACACCTTC.

The genes are TRBV7-6 and TRBJ1-6; D is possibly TRBD1 (5 bases). Germline V CDR1 and CDR2: SGHVS, FNYEAQ. V was trimmed by 5 bases and J by 8 bases, leaving 25 bases between them. This CDR3 region has 18 residues. CDR3 nucleotides: TGTGCCAGCAGCCCAACATCCGGGCCACAGCGGGGGTATTCACCCCTCCACTTT. Residues: CASSPTSGPQRGYSPLHF. Drawing the rest from reference TRBV7-6 and TRBJ1-6, the complete variable domain is GAGVSQSPRYKVTKRGQDVALRCDPISGHVSLYWYRQALGQGPEFLTYFNYEAQQDKSGLPNDRFSAERPEGSISTLTIQRTEQRDSAMYRCASSPTSGPQRGYSPLHFGNGTRLTVT.